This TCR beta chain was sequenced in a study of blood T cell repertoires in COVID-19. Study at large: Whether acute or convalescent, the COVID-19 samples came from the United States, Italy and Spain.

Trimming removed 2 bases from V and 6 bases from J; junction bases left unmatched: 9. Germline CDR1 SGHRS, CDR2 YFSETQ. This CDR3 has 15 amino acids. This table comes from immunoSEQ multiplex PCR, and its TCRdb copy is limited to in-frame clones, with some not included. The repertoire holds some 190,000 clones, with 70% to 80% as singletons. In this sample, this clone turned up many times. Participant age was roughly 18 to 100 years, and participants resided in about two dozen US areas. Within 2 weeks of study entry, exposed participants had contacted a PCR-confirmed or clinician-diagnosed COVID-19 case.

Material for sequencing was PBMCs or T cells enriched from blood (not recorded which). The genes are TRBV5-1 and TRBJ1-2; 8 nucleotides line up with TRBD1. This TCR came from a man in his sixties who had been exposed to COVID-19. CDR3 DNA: TGCGCCAGCAGCTTACTCACAGGGGGTATGGATGGCTACACCTTC. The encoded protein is CASSLLTGGMDGYTF.